The text below deals with one T cell receptor (beta chain). As originally analysed: Counts of nucleated cells, estimated from reference gene primer amplification, were obtained. Using immunoSEQ multiplex PCR, the repertoire was profiled, and TCRdb retains in-frame clones only, with some absent. That table supplies the V and J calls and clone size; D and trimming were determined from the DNA. The sample includes roughly 380,000 clones, approximately 91% of them seen just once. V was clipped by 7 bases and J by 3 bases, with 15 bases between them. The length of the CDR3 is 15 residues. Germline V gene sequence: CDR1 MNHEY, CDR2 SMNVEV (reference sequence). This sample is part of a study of blood T cell repertoires in COVID-19. On the study more broadly: Italy, Spain and the United States were the sources of the convalescent and acute COVID-19 samples. Sources were T cells, B-cell-depleted T cells, or PBMCs; the material itself was cDNA or gDNA.

This clonotype originated in a woman aged 40 to 50 with COVID-19, enrolled during active disease. V is TRBV27 and J is TRBJ2-2; possible D gene TRBD1, 6 bases. Sequencing used peripheral blood. In DNA form, the CDR3 reads TGTGCCAGCACCCCATGGGCAGGGGACACCGGGGAGCTGTTTTTT. Translating gives CASTPWAGDTGELFF.